The 27 T cell receptor beta chains given below trace back to one sample, sequenced in a study of neurological immune-mediated disorders. Each CDR3 protein is one row after TCRdb ran MiXCR on the 5' RACE reads. The profile covers some 66,000 distinct CDR3 sequences, with 3.5% to 5.5% appearing a single time and 6.9% taken by the ten largest. The sample taken for sequencing was PBMCs. The receptors shown here come from a man aged 30 to 39 with multiple sclerosis.

This clonotype was seen at least ten times. The chain employs TRBV29-1 and TRBJ2-5; D unclear. The CDR3 consists of 13 residues. CDR1 is SQVTM, CDR2 ANQGSEA, per germline. The V and J ends lost 2 bases and 5 bases respectively, with 12 bases between them. Here the CDR3 reads CSVEPPGRETQYF. In DNA form, the CDR3 reads TGCAGCGTTGAACCACCCGGGCGGGAGACCCAGTACTTC.

This clonotype has a count of ten or more. The chain uses TRBV29-1 and TRBJ2-3; a weak D match, TRBD1 (6 bases). The CDR3 totals 15 residues. The germline CDR1 and CDR2 sequences are SQVTM and ANQGSEA. V lost 4 bases and J 3 bases, leaving 17 bases between the germline ends. The CDR3 DNA is TGCAGCGTTGGAAGGGGCCGCAGGGGAACAGATACGCAGTATTTT. Translating it yields CSVGRGRRGTDTQYF.

This clonotype has at least ten counts. V gene TRBV5-1 combines with J gene TRBJ1-1; D perhaps matches TRBD1 (6 bases). The germline gives CDR1 SGHRS, CDR2 YFSETQ. The CDR3 has 14 amino acids. The V and J ends lost 1 base and 10 bases respectively, with 17 bases between them. The CDR3 DNA reads as TGCGCCAGCAGCTTGTCCGGGACACTCAGCTCAGCTTTCTTT. Residues: CASSLSGTLSSAFF.

This clonotype was detected many times. V and J are TRBV5-1 and TRBJ1-1; TRBD1 matches 9 bases. The CDR3 is made up of 15 amino acids. The V and J ends lost 0 bases and 7 bases, in that order; junction bases with no gene match: 7. Germline assignment: CDR1 SGHRS and CDR2 YFSETQ. CDR3 sequence: CASSLVHRGQGEAFF. The CDR3 DNA sequence: TGCGCCAGCAGCTTGGTTCACAGGGGGCAAGGTGAAGCTTTCTTT.

This clonotype was recorded many times. V is TRBV29-1 and J is TRBJ1-2; D remains unclear. Trimming cost V 3 bases and J 10 bases, with 9 bases left between them. CDR1 is SQVTM and CDR2 is ANQGSEA in the germline V gene. The CDR3 runs to 10 residues. CDR3 in DNA: TGCAGCGTTGACCAAAGGGCCTACACCTTC. Translating gives CSVDQRAYTF. Full variable domain (rest looked up from reference TRBV29-1 and TRBJ1-2): SAVISQKPSRDICQRGTSLTIQCQVDSQVTMMFWYRQQPGQSLTLIATANQGSEATYESGFVIDKFPISRPNLTFSTLTVSNMSPEDSSIYLCSVDQRAYTFGSGTRLTVV.

In this sample, this clonotype turned up many times. This rearrangement joins TRBV20-1 to TRBJ1-2; 8 bases agree with TRBD1. Germline CDR1 reads DFQATT; CDR2 reads SNEGSKA (reference sequence). The CDR3 has 11 amino acids. Trimming at V came to 6 bases and at J to 8 bases, leaving 5 bases not matched to a gene. This CDR3 is CSAWDRTGYTF. The CDR3 region has the DNA TGCAGTGCCTGGGACAGGACAGGCTACACCTTC.

The rearrangement links TRBV5-1 to TRBJ1-4, with 8 bases lining up with TRBD1. This CDR3 spans 16 amino acids. J was trimmed by 0 bases and V by 4 bases; bases with no gene match: 5. Germline-derived CDR1 and CDR2 are SGHRS and YFSETQ. CDR3 residues: CASSRGQGATNEKLFF. The CDR3, as DNA: TGCGCCAGCAGCCGAGGACAGGGTGCAACTAATGAAAAACTGTTTTTT.

This clonotype was seen many times. This chain connects TRBV5-1 to TRBJ2-5, with a possible D match to TRBD2 (6 bases). Trimming removed 4 bases from V and 5 bases from J, with 15 bases in between. Germline V lookup: CDR1 SGHRS, CDR2 YFSETQ. The CDR3 runs to 14 residues. CDR3 nucleotide sequence: TGCGCCAGCAGCAGACCGGGACTGAAGGAGACCCAGTACTTC. It is translated as CASSRPGLKETQYF.

This clonotype was observed many times. The chain has TRBV7-9 and TRBJ1-5; D is ambiguous. V was pared by 3 bases and J by 4 bases, with 7 bases between. Germline CDR1 SEHNR, CDR2 FQNEAQ (reference sequence). This CDR3 contains 13 residues. CDR3 protein: CASSLDQNQPQHF. The CDR3, as DNA: TGTGCCAGCAGCTTGGACCAGAATCAGCCCCAGCATTTT.

In nucleotides, the CDR3 is TGTGCCAGCTCACCTGGAGGCGCCGATCAGCCCCAGCATTTT. Residues: CASSPGGADQPQHF. The chain uses TRBV18 and TRBJ1-5; D gene uncertain. The CDR3 extends over 14 amino acids. The V gene lost 3 bases and the J gene lost 5 bases, with 11 bases spanning the gap. The V gene's germline CDR1 is KGHSH and CDR2 LQKENI. Combining the CDR3 with reference TRBV18 and TRBJ1-5 gives the whole variable domain NAGVMQNPRHLVRRRGQEARLRCSPMKGHSHVYWYRQLPEEGLKFMVYLQKENIIDESGMPKERFSAEFPKEGPSILRIQQVVRGDSAAYFCASSPGGADQPQHFGDGTRLSIL.

This clonotype was observed many times. V is TRBV18 and J is TRBJ1-2, with D unclear. This CDR3 comprises 13 residues. V lost 3 bases and J lost 5, with 10 bases in between. Germline values: CDR1 KGHSH, CDR2 LQKENI. CDR3 in amino acids: CASSPERWYGYTF. The CDR3 DNA is TGTGCCAGCTCACCCGAGAGATGGTATGGCTACACCTTC. The entire variable domain, with the rest obtained from reference TRBV18 and TRBJ1-2, is as follows: NAGVMQNPRHLVRRRGQEARLRCSPMKGHSHVYWYRQLPEEGLKFMVYLQKENIIDESGMPKERFSAEFPKEGPSILRIQQVVRGDSAAYFCASSPERWYGYTFGSGTRLTVV.

This clonotype was observed a handful of times. Its ends do not fully match the called genes, so a read error is possible. The chain uses TRBV4-1 and TRBJ1-1, with D perhaps matching TRBD1 (5 bases). Per the germline V gene, CDR1 is MGHRA and CDR2 is YSYEKL. This CDR3 comprises 15 residues. In nucleotides, the CDR3 is TGCGCCAGCAGCCAAGAGGGGCTCTCACGATTAGCTGTCCCATTT. Protein sequence: CASSQEGLSRLAVPF.

This clonotype was counted ten times or more. The chain employs TRBV2 and TRBJ1-1; perhaps TRBD1 as D (6 bases). CDR3 length equals 16 residues. Germline V gene sequence: CDR1 SNHLY, CDR2 FYNNEI. V was shortened by 7 bases and J by 0 bases, with 18 bases between the two germline ends. This CDR3 is CASNIQPGQMNTEAFF. The CDR3 DNA reads TGTGCCAGCAATATACAACCTGGACAGATGAACACTGAAGCTTTCTTT.

This clonotype has at least ten counts. The rearrangement uses TRBV20-1 and TRBJ2-4; tentatively, D is TRBD1 (6 bases). Germline-derived CDR1 and CDR2 are DFQATT and SNEGSKA (reference sequence). The CDR3 runs to 16 residues. V lost 0 bases to trimming and J lost 4 bases, with 16 bases between them. CDR3 protein: CSARDEVTGGKNIQYF. DNA of the CDR3: TGCAGTGCTAGAGATGAGGTGACAGGAGGAAAAAACATTCAGTACTTC.

Ten or more counts support this clonotype. The V and J genes are TRBV6-1 and TRBJ2-4; perhaps TRBD2 as D (7 bases). CDR3 length equals 16 residues. V dropped 5 bases and J dropped 1 base, with 15 bases sitting between them. Per the germline V gene, CDR1 is MNHNS and CDR2 is SASEGT. The CDR3 DNA sequence: TGTGCCAGCAGTCTGAGGGGGGGGATTGCCAAAAACATTCAGTACTTC. Translating gives CASSLRGGIAKNIQYF.

This clonotype was found a few times. V gene TRBV9 combines with J gene TRBJ1-1, with a tentative D call TRBD1 (5 bases). CDR3 length equals 15 residues. Germline lookup yields CDR1 SGDLS and CDR2 YYNGEE. V gave up 0 bases and J gave up 8 bases, with 17 bases separating them. Written as DNA, the CDR3 is TGTGCCAGCAGCGTAGGCAGGGAAATGGGGATCGAAGCTTTCTTT. Translation: CASSVGREMGIEAFF.

This clonotype was seen a handful of times. The chain uses TRBV12-2 and TRBJ1-6. TRBV12-2 constitutes a pseudogene. The CDR3 runs 15 residues. The CDR3 reads CASRLVEVDNSPLHF. Written as DNA, the CDR3 is TGTGCAAGTCGCTTAGTTGAGGTGGATAATTCACCCCTCCACTTT.

This clonotype showed up many times. The genes are TRBV2 and TRBJ2-3; perhaps TRBD2 as D (5 bases). Trimming removed 5 bases at V and 4 bases at J, with 10 bases between. Germline lookup yields CDR1 SNHLY and CDR2 FYNNEI. This CDR3 is built from 13 residues. CDR3 bases: TGTGCCAGCAGTTACTGGACTCCAGATACGCAGTATTTT. Its translation: CASSYWTPDTQYF.

This clonotype was seen only a few times. The rearrangement joins TRBV5-6 to TRBJ2-7, with D possibly being TRBD1 (5 bases). The CDR3 is 15 residues long. Germline CDR1 is SGHDT and CDR2 is YYEEEE. With 2 bases removed from V and 0 bases from J, the gap between germline ends came to 12 bases. CDR3 nucleotides: TGTGCCAGCAGCTTTCCAGGGTTAGGCTCCTACGAGCAGTACTTC. Its protein product is CASSFPGLGSYEQYF.

This clonotype was found many times. CDR3 sequence: CASSRDRESPGETQYF. Written as DNA, the CDR3 is TGTGCCAGCAGCCGGGACAGGGAGAGCCCAGGAGAGACCCAGTACTTC. V is TRBV3-1 and J is TRBJ2-5; 9 positions agree with TRBD1. The CDR3 extends over 16 amino acids. J gave up 4 bases and V 4 bases, and 10 bases lay outside the gene matches. The germline CDR1 and CDR2 sequences are LGHDT and YNNKEL (reference sequence).

This clonotype was counted at least ten times. The J gene is TRBJ1-2, the V gene TRBV4-1; possibly TRBD1 for D (5 bases). The CDR3 has 15 residues. Trimming cost V 0 bases and J 7 bases, with 15 bases left between them. Germline assignment: CDR1 MGHRA and CDR2 YSYEKL. This chain's CDR3 is CASSQDVATRGGYTF. In nucleotides, the CDR3 is TGCGCCAGCAGCCAAGATGTGGCGACAAGGGGTGGCTACACCTTC.

This clonotype was seen at least ten times. V usage is TRBV12-3 or TRBV12-4 and J usage is TRBJ1-1, with a possible D match to TRBD1 (5 bases). V gave up 5 bases and J gave up 1 base, with 14 bases separating them. This CDR3 spans 15 amino acids. The CDR3 spells CASSHAQGENTEAFF. DNA for the CDR3: TGTGCCAGCAGTCATGCGCAGGGTGAGAACACTGAAGCTTTCTTT.

This clonotype appeared many times. J is TRBJ2-2 and V is TRBV7-9; TRBD2 agrees at 7 bases. The CDR3 sequence is 17 residues long. V lost 1 base and J lost 4; bases outside the gene matches: 9. CDR1 and CDR2 from the germline V gene are SEHNR and FQNEAQ (reference sequence). This CDR3 reads CASSLVGGRAPTGELFF. The CDR3 DNA reads TGTGCCAGCAGCTTAGTAGGCGGGAGAGCACCCACCGGGGAGCTGTTTTTT.

This clonotype has at least ten counts. This chain joins TRBV29-1 and TRBJ2-3, with no clear D. Per the germline V gene, CDR1 is SQVTM and CDR2 is ANQGSEA. The CDR3 is 15 residues long. Trimming shortened V by 2 bases and J by 2 bases, and 14 bases separated the two germline ends. The CDR3 sequence: CSVEREGNPTDTQYF. The DNA for the CDR3 is TGCAGCGTTGAAAGGGAAGGGAATCCCACAGATACGCAGTATTTT.

This clonotype was picked up many times. V and J are TRBV5-6 and TRBJ2-3; no firm D call. The V gene lost 2 bases and the J gene lost 5 bases, with 6 bases spanning the gap. Germline V lookup: CDR1 SGHDT, CDR2 YYEEEE. This CDR3 has 12 amino acids. The CDR3 coding sequence is TGTGCCAGCAGCTTAACCGGAGATACGCAGTATTTT. This codes for CASSLTGDTQYF. Filled out from reference TRBV5-6 and TRBJ2-3, the complete variable domain reads DAGVTQSPTHLIKTRGQQVTLRCSPKSGHDTVSWYQQALGQGPQFIFQYYEEEERQRGNFPDRFSGHQFPNYSSELNVNALLLGDSALYLCASSLTGDTQYFGPGTRLTVL.

CDR3 bases: TGTGCCACCAGTGATTTAGGACAGGGGGGCACAGATACGCAGTATTTT. Its protein product is CATSDLGQGGTDTQYF. The V call is TRBV24-1, the J call TRBJ2-3, with TRBD1 matching over 10 bases. The germline CDR1 and CDR2 sequences are KGHDR and SFDVKD. The V gene end was trimmed by 1 base and the J gene end by 1 base; junction bases not matched to a gene: 1. The length of the CDR3 is 16 residues.

In its sample, this clonotype was seen many times. The rearrangement uses TRBV20-1 and TRBJ2-1; D may be TRBD1 or TRBD2 (6 bases each). CDR3 size: 17 residues. Trimming removed 1 base at V and 4 bases at J, with 20 bases between. Germline loops: CDR1 DFQATT, CDR2 SNEGSKA (reference sequence). In DNA form, the CDR3 reads TGCAGTGCTAGAGTCTGGGATGAAGGGGGGCGGTACAATGAGCAGTTCTTC. This encodes CSARVWDEGGRYNEQFF.